These 17 T cell receptor beta chains were sequenced from one sample in a study of blood T cell repertoires in COVID-19. Some clones are missing from TCRdb's copy, which holds only in-frame ones; the method was immunoSEQ multiplex PCR. This table has under 300,000 clones, around 88% appearing once. What was sequenced was peripheral blood. These receptors all stem from an older man with acute or convalescent COVID-19.

The chain has TRBV6-5 and TRBJ1-5; the D gene is possibly TRBD1 (6 bases). Germline V CDR1 and CDR2: MNHEY, SVGAGI. V was trimmed by 4 bases and J by 6 bases, leaving 16 bases between them. The CDR3 is 15 residues long. CDR3 in amino acids: CASSLNQDRGQPQHF. The CDR3 nucleotides are TGTGCCAGCAGTTTAAATCAGGACAGAGGTCAGCCCCAGCATTTT.

The rearrangement links TRBV6-5 to TRBJ2-7; a possible D gene is TRBD2 (6 bases). Germline V gene lookup returns CDR1 MNHEY and CDR2 SVGAGI. The CDR3 sequence is 14 residues long. The V and J ends lost 6 bases and 1 base respectively, with 13 bases between them. CDR3 sequence: CASSRDFGSYEQYF. The DNA of the CDR3 is TGTGCCAGCAGCCGGGACTTCGGATCCTACGAGCAGTACTTC.

The chain couples TRBV2 to TRBJ2-4; 10 nucleotides agree with TRBD1. The CDR3 consists of 13 residues. The V segment lost 5 bases and the J segment 6 bases; nucleotides outside the gene matches: 1. Germline loops: CDR1 SNHLY, CDR2 FYNNEI. DNA of the CDR3: TGTGCCAGCAGTCGGGACAGGGGAAACATTCAGTACTTC. Residues: CASSRDRGNIQYF.

The chain combines TRBV5-1 with TRBJ2-3; TRBD1 matches at 9 bases. Germline trimming cut 4 bases from V and 5 bases from J; bases unmatched to any gene: 11. The germline gives CDR1 SGHRS, CDR2 YFSETQ. The CDR3 runs to 16 residues. CDR3 bases: TGCGCCAGCAGCCCCGGGACAGGGAGCCGGAAAGATACGCAGTATTTT. Its translation is CASSPGTGSRKDTQYF.

The chain couples TRBV10-3 to TRBJ1-1; the D gene is possibly TRBD1 (6 bases). V dropped 3 bases and J dropped 3 bases, with 14 bases sitting between them. CDR1 and CDR2 (germline): ENHRY, SYGVKD. The CDR3 spans 15 residues. DNA of the CDR3: TGTGCCATCAGTGAAGGGGGGGGACCGTACACTGAAGCTTTCTTT. Translation: CAISEGGGPYTEAFF.

This clone was recorded once. The chain has TRBV6-5 and TRBJ2-5, with a possible D match to TRBD2 (7 bases). The germline V and J ends were trimmed by 8 bases and 4 bases, with 20 bases remaining between them. The V gene's germline CDR1 is MNHEY and CDR2 SVGAGI. This CDR3 is 15 amino acids long. The CDR3 is CASALTGGQRETQYF. The DNA of the CDR3 is TGTGCCAGCGCCCTCACCGGGGGGCAGCGAGAGACCCAGTACTTC.

V usage is TRBV18 and J usage is TRBJ1-2, with TRBD1 identical over 7 bases. CDR1 KGHSH and CDR2 LQKENI come from the germline V gene. The CDR3 sequence is 15 residues long. V shed 3 bases, J shed 4 bases, and the junction held 8 bases outside the gene matches. For the CDR3, the DNA is TGTGCCAGCTCACCGGAGGCAGGGGGTGGCTATGGCTACACCTTC. Protein: CASSPEAGGGYGYTF.

The chain is built from TRBV12-3 or TRBV12-4 and TRBJ1-1; D might be TRBD1 (5 bases). Trimming cost V 5 bases and J 5 bases, with 12 bases left between them. CDR3 length: 13 amino acids. This CDR3 is CASSPLGGTEAFF. The DNA of the CDR3 is TGTGCCAGCAGTCCCCTGGGGGGGACTGAAGCTTTCTTT.

The chain is built from TRBV13 and TRBJ1-2; no reliable D call. The V gene's germline CDR1 is PRHDT and CDR2 FYEKMQ (reference sequence). This CDR3 is built from 16 residues. Trimming removed 5 bases from V and 1 base from J, with 17 bases in between. The CDR3 nucleotides read TGTGCCAGCAGCAACGCCGGAGCGGGAGTTAACTATGGCTACACCTTC. Its protein product is CASSNAGAGVNYGYTF.

This chain joins TRBV27 and TRBJ2-7; 8 positions match TRBD1. The CDR3 contains 17 residues. Trimming removed 0 bases from V and 3 bases from J; junction bases left unmatched: 10. The germline V gene encodes CDR1 MNHEY and CDR2 SMNVEV (reference sequence). The CDR3 coding sequence is TGTGCCAGCAGTTTATCGGCTCCTACAGGGGGAAACTACGAGCAGTACTTC. Translating gives CASSLSAPTGGNYEQYF.

This chain joins TRBV24-1 and TRBJ2-6; 12 positions match TRBD1. Germline CDR1 KGHDR, CDR2 SFDVKD. The CDR3 length is 17 residues. The V gene end was trimmed by 4 bases and the J gene end by 3 bases; junction bases not matched to a gene: 3. The CDR3 nucleotides read TGTGCCACCAGTGAGGGACAGGGGGCGCGTGGGGCCAACGTCCTGACTTTC. Translation: CATSEGQGARGANVLTF.

The chain combines TRBV28 with TRBJ1-6; D is unclear. The CDR3 totals 18 residues. The germline V and J ends were trimmed by 3 bases and 0 bases, with 15 bases remaining between them. Germline CDR1 MDHEN, CDR2 SYDVKM. The CDR3 nucleotides read TGTGCCAGCAGTTTCCTCCGACTGGGTAGCTCCTATAATTCACCCCTCCACTTT. This gives the protein CASSFLRLGSSYNSPLHF.

The chain uses TRBV5-5 and TRBJ1-3; 7 bases map to TRBD1. The trim removed 2 bases at V and 7 bases at J, leaving 9 bases unmatched. CDR1 SGHKS and CDR2 YYEKEE come from the germline V gene (reference sequence). The CDR3 has 15 residues. The DNA for the CDR3 is TGTGCCAGCAGCTTCGCGCCAGGGGGTTGGAACACCATATATTTT. Protein product: CASSFAPGGWNTIYF.

The V and J genes are TRBV14 and TRBJ1-2, with unresolved D. This CDR3 is 13 amino acids long. The germline V gene has CDR1 SGHDN and CDR2 FVKESK. Trimming removed 7 bases from V and 8 bases from J, with 17 bases in between. The CDR3 DNA is TGTGCCAGCAACCCCATGGGAGTCGGGGGCTACACCTTC. It specifies CASNPMGVGGYTF.

The chain combines TRBV4-1 with TRBJ2-1; TRBD2 aligns across 8 bases. The germline V gene has CDR1 MGHRA and CDR2 YSYEKL. The CDR3 is made up of 15 amino acids. Trimming cost V 3 bases and J 4 bases; bases outside gene matches: 5. CDR3 loop: CASSQSAGEYNEQFF. The CDR3, as DNA: TGCGCCAGCAGCCAGTCAGCGGGAGAGTACAATGAGCAGTTCTTC.

This chain links TRBV5-6 with TRBJ2-7; D perhaps matches TRBD1 (6 bases). The germline gives CDR1 SGHDT, CDR2 YYEEEE. The CDR3 totals 13 residues. V was trimmed by 6 bases and J by 2 bases, leaving 12 bases between them. CDR3: CASKEQGPYEQYF. The CDR3 nucleotides read TGTGCCAGCAAAGAACAGGGACCCTACGAGCAGTACTTC.

The chain has TRBV2 and TRBJ2-7; the match to TRBD2 covers 11 bases. The germline CDR1 and CDR2 sequences are SNHLY and FYNNEI. Trimming took 6 bases from V and 4 from J; bases not matched to a gene: 8. The CDR3 sequence is 15 residues long. CDR3 sequence: CASSITSGRGYEQYF. The DNA for the CDR3 is TGTGCCAGCAGCATCACTAGCGGGAGAGGTTACGAGCAGTACTTC.